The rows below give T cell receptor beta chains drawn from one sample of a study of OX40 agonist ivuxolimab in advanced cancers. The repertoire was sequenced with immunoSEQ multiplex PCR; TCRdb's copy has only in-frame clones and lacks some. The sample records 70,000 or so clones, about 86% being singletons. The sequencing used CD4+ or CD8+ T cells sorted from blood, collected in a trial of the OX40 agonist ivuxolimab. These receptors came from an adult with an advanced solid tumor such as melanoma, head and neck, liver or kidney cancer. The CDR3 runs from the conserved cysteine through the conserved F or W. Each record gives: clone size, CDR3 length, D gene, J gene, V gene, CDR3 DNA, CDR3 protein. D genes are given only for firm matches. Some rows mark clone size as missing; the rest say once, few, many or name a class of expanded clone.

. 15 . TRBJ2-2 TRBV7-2 TGTGCCAGCAGCTGGGGGGACAGCACAACCGGGGAGCTGTTTTTT CASSWGDSTTGELFF
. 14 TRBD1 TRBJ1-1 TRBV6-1 TGTGCCAGCAGCCCGGGACAGGGATCTGTGGAAGCTTTCTTT CASSPGQGSVEAFF
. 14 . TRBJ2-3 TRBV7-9 TGTGCCAGCAGCGTGGACAGTGCCACAGATACGCAGTATTTT CASSVDSATDTQYF
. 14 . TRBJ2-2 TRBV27 TGTGCCAGCAGTTGGCAAAGAAACACCGGGGAGCTGTTTTTT CASSWQRNTGELFF
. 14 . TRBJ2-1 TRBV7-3 TGTGCCAGCAGCCCCCAACCGGGGTACAATGAGCAGTTCTTC CASSPQPGYNEQFF
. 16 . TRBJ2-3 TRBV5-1 TGCGCCAGCAGCTTGGTGAGTGCGCCGCGGTGGGATACGCAGTATTTT CASSLVSAPRWDTQYF
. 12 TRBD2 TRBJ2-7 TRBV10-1 TGCGCCAGCGAGCGGGGGGCCTACGAGCAGTACTTC CASERGAYEQYF
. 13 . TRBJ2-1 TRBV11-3 TGTGCCAGCAGCCCCCTTTCGGGCAATGAGCAGTTCTTC CASSPLSGNEQFF
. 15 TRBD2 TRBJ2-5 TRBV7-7 TGTGCCAGCAGCCCCCTTAGCGGGGCCCAAGAGACCCAGTACTTC CASSPLSGAQETQYF
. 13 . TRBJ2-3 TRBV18 TGTGCCAGCTCACCACCTAGCACAGATACGCAGTATTTT CASSPPSTDTQYF
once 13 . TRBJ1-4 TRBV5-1 TGCGCCAGCAGCTTAAACGTCATGGAAAAACTGTTTTTT CASSLNVMEKLFF
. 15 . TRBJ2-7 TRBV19 TGTGCCAGTAGTCCGGTGAGGTATGGAGCCTACGAGCAGTACTTC CASSPVRYGAYEQYF
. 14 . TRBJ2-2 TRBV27 TGTGCCAGCAGTTTCCAGCCGAACACCGGGGAGCTGTTTTTT CASSFQPNTGELFF
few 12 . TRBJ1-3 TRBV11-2 TGTGCCAGCAGCCTGTCTGGAAACACCATATATTTT CASSLSGNTIYF
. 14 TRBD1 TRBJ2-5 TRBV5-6 TGTGCCAGCAGCTGGACAGGATTCGGGGAGACCCAGTACTTC CASSWTGFGETQYF
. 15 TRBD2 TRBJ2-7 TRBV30 TGTGCCTGGAGGGAGCCGGGACTAGCGGTCTACGAGCAGTACTTC CAWREPGLAVYEQYF
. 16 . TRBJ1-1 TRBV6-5 TGTGCCAGCAGTTTCGGAGAAGGTATTCTGAACACTGAAGCTTTCTTT CASSFGEGILNTEAFF
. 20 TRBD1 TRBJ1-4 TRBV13 TGTGCCAGCAGCGTGACTCCCCCCGGGACAGTACCTATAGGGGATGAAAAACTGTTTTTT CASSVTPPGTVPIGDEKLFF
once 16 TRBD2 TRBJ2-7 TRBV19 TGTGCCAGTAGTGCACGCGGGAGTATTATCGGTATCGAGCAGTACTTC CASSARGSIIGIEQYF
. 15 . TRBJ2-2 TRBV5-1 TGCGCCAGCAGCCCATCTCGGGTGAACACCGGGGAGCTGTTTTTT CASSPSRVNTGELFF
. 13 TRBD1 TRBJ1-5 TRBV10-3 TGTGCCATTAGGGACAGGGTCGATCAGCCCCAGCATTTT CAIRDRVDQPQHF
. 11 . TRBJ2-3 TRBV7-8 TGTGCCAGCAGCTTATTAGATACGCAGTATTTT CASSLLDTQYF
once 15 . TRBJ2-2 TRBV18 TGTGCCAGCTCTCAGGACTCTACGCAGACCGGGGAGCTGTTTTTT CASSQDSTQTGELFF
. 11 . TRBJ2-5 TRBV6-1 TGTGCCATCAGAAAGGCGTGGACCCAGTACTTC CAIRKAWTQYF
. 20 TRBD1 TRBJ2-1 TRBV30 TGTGCCTGGAGGTACGGGTATAATGTCCGGGACAGGACATTCCCGGAGGAGCAGTTCTTC CAWRYGYNVRDRTFPEEQFF
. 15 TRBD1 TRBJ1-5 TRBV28 TGTGCCAGCAGTTTATGGGGACAGGGAGGTCAGCCCCAGCATTTT CASSLWGQGGQPQHF
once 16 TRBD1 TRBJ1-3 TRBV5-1 TGCGCCAGCAGCCGGGGGGACAGTTTCTCTGGAAACACCATATATTTT CASSRGDSFSGNTIYF
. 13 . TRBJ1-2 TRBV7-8 TGTGCCAGCACCCCCCAGGGAAACTATGGCTACACCTTC CASTPQGNYGYTF
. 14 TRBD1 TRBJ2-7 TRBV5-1 TGCGCCAGCAGGGCTGGACAGGGAGTATACGAGCAGTACTTC CASRAGQGVYEQYF
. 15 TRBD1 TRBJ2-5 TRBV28 TGTGCCAGCAGTATAGGGGGGGGACAGGGAGAAACCCAGTACTTC CASSIGGGQGETQYF
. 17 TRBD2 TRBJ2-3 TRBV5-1 TGCGCCAGCAGCTTGGAGAGCGGGAGGGCCGGCACAGATACGCAGTATTTT CASSLESGRAGTDTQYF
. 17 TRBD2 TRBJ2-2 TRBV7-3 TGTGCCAGCAGCTCATCGCCGGGACTAGCGGGAGCCGGGGAGCTGTTTTTT CASSSSPGLAGAGELFF
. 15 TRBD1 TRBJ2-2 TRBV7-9 TGTGCCAGCAGCTCCGGACAGGTGAACACCGGGGAGCTGTTTTTT CASSSGQVNTGELFF
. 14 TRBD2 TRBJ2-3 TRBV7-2 TGTGCCAGCAGCTTCATGAGCGGGAGGGATACGCAGTATTTT CASSFMSGRDTQYF
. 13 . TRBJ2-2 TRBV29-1 TGCAGCGTTGCACAGAGGAACACCGGGGAGCTGTTTTTT CSVAQRNTGELFF
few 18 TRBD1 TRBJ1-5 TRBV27 TGTGCCAGCAGTCCCAAGTCCGGGACAGCATATAGCAATCAGCCCCAGCATTTT CASSPKSGTAYSNQPQHF
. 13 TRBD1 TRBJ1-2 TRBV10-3 TGTGCCACATCAGGACAGGAGAACTATGGCTACACCTTC CATSGQENYGYTF
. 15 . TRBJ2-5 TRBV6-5 TGTGCCAGCAGTTACTCGAGGGGGAGGGGAGAGACCCAGTACTTC CASSYSRGRGETQYF
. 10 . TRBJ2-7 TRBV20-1 TGCAGTGCTGACGGGATCGAGCAGTACTTC CSADGIEQYF
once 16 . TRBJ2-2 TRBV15 TGTGCCACCAGCAGAGATCTGGCCAGGGGCACCGGGGAGCTGTTTTTT CATSRDLARGTGELFF